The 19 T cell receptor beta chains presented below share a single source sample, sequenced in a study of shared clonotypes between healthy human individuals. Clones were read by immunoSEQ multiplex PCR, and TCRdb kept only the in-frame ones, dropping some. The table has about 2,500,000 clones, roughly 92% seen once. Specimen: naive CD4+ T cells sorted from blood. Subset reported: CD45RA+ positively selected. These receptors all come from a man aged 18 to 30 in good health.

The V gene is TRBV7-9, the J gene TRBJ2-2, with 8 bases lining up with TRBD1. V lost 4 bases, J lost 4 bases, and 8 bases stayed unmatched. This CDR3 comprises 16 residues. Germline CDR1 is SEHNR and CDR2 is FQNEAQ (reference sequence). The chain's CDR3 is CASSSGQAGSTGELFF. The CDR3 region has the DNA TGTGCCAGCAGCTCGGGACAGGCAGGGTCCACCGGGGAGCTGTTTTTT.

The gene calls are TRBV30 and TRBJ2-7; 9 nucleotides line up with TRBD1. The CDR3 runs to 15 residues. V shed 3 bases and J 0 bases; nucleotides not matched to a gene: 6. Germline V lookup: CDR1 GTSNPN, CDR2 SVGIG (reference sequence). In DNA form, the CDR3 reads TGTGCCTGGAGCGAACAGGGGGCGAGCTCCTACGAGCAGTACTTC. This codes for CAWSEQGASSYEQYF.

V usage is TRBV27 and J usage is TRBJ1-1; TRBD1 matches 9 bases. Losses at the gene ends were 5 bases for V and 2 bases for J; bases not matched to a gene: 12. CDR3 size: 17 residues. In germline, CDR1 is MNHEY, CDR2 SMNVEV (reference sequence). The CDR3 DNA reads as TGTGCCAGCAGTCCACTAACAGGGGGCATGGGAAACACTGAAGCTTTCTTT. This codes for CASSPLTGGMGNTEAFF.

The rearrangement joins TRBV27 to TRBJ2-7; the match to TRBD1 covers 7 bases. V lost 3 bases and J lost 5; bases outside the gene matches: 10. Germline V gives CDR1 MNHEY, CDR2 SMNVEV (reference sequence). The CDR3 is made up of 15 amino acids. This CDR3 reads CASSFSGQGVHEQYF. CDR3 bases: TGTGCCAGCAGTTTTTCGGGGCAGGGGGTCCACGAGCAGTACTTC.

The CDR3 loop reads CASVRNTEAFF. Written as DNA, the CDR3 is TGTGCCAGTGTCAGGAACACTGAAGCTTTCTTT. This chain uses TRBV19 with TRBJ1-1, with unresolved D. V lost 8 bases to trimming and J lost 1 base, with 5 bases between them. The germline V gene encodes CDR1 LNHDA and CDR2 SQIVND (reference sequence). The CDR3 totals 11 residues.

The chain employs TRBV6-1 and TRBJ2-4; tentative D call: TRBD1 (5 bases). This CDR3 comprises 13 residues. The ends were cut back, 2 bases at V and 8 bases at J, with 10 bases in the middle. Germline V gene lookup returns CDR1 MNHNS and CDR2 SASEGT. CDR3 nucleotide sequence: TGTGCCAGCAGTGAACAGGGAAGGCACATTCAGTACTTC. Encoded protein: CASSEQGRHIQYF.

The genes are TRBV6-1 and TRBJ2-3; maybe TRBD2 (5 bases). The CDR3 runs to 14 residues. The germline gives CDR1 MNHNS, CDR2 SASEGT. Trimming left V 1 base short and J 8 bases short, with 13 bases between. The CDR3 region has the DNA TGTGCCAGCAGTGAAGTTGGGAGATTGGGTACGCAGTATTTT. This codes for CASSEVGRLGTQYF.

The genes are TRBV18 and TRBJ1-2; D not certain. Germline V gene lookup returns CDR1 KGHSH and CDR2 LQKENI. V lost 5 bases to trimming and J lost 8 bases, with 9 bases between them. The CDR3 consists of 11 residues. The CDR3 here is CASSGDVGYTF. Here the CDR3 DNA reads TGTGCCAGCTCAGGAGATGTGGGCTACACCTTC.

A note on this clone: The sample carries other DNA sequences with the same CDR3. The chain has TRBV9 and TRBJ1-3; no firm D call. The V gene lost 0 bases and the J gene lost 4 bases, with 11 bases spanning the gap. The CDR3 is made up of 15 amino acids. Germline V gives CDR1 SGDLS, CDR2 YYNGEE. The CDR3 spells CASSVGGVSGNTIYF. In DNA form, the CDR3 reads TGTGCCAGCAGCGTAGGTGGCGTCTCCGGAAACACCATATATTTT.

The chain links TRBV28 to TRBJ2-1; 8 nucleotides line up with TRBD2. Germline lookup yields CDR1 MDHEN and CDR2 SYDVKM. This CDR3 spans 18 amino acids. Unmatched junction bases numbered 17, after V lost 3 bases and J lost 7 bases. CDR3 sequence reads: CASSFPQPGLVGKNEQFF. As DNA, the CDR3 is TGTGCCAGCAGTTTCCCACAACCGGGACTAGTAGGTAAAAATGAGCAGTTCTTC.

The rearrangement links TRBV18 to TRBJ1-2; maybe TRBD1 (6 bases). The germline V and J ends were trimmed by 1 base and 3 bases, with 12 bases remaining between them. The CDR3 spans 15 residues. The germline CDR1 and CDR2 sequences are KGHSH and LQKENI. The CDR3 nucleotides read TGTGCCAGCTCACCACAGGGACACGGAGACTATGGCTACACCTTC. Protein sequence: CASSPQGHGDYGYTF.

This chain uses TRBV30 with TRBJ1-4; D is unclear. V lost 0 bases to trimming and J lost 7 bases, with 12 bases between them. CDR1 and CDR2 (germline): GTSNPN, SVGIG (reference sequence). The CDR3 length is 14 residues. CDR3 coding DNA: TGTGCCTGGAGTGTAACTTACTCGGGTGAAAAACTGTTTTTT. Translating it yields CAWSVTYSGEKLFF.

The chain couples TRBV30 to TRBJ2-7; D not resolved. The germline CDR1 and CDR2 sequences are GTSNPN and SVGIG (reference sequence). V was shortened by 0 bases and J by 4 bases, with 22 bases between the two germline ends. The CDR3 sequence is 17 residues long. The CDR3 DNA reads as TGTGCCTGGAGTGTGCCCCGAACTTTCCAAATTCATTACGAGCAGTACTTC. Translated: CAWSVPRTFQIHYEQYF. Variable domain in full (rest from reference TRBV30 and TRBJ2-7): SQTIHQWPATLVQPVGSPLSLECTVEGTSNPNLYWYRQAAGRGLQLLFYSVGIGQISSEVPQNLSASRPQDRQFILSSKKLLLSDSGFYLCAWSVPRTFQIHYEQYFGPGTRLTVT.

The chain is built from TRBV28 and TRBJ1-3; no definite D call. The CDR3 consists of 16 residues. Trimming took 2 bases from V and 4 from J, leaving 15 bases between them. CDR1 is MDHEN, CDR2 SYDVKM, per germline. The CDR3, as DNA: TGTGCCAGCAGTTTAATACGGGGAGGAGGAGGAAACACCATATATTTT. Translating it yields CASSLIRGGGGNTIYF. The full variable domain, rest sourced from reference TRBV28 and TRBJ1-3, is DVKVTQSSRYLVKRTGEKVFLECVQDMDHENMFWYRQDPGLGLRLIYFSYDVKMKEKGDIPEGYSVSREKKERFSLILESASTNQTSMYLCASSLIRGGGGNTIYFGEGSWLTVV.

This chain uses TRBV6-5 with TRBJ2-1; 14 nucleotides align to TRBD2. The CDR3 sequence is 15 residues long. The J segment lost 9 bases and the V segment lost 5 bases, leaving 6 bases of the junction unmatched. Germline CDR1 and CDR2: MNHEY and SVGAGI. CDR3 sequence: CASSKTSGRALEQFF. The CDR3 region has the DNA TGTGCCAGCAGTAAGACTAGCGGGAGGGCCCTTGAGCAGTTCTTC.

The CDR3 DNA follows: TGTGCCAGTAGCAAACTAGGCAATGAGCAGTTCTTC. It codes for CASSKLGNEQFF. The V call is TRBV19, the J call TRBJ2-1, with D possibly matching TRBD2 (5 bases). The V gene's germline CDR1 is LNHDA and CDR2 SQIVND (reference sequence). Trimming pared 6 bases from V and 6 bases from J, leaving 9 bases between. This CDR3 has 12 residues.

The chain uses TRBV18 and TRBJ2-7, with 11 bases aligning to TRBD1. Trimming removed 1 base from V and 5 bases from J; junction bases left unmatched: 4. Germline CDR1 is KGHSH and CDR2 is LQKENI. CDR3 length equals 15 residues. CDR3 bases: TGTGCCAGCTCACCACTGTGGACAGGGGGCGACGAGCAGTACTTC. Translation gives CASSPLWTGGDEQYF.

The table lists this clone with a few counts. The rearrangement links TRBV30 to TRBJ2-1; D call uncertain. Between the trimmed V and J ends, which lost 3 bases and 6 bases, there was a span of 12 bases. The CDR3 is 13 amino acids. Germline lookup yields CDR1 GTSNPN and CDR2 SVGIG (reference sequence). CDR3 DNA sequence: TGTGCCTGGAGCGTTGGGATAAGCAATGAGCAGTTCTTC. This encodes CAWSVGISNEQFF.

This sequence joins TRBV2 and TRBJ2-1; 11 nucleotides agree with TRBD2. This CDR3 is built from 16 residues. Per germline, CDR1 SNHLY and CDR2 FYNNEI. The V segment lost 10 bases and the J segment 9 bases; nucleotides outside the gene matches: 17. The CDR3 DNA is TGTGCCACATCCCCGACTATAGCGGGAGGGCGGGGTGAGCAGTTCTTC. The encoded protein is CATSPTIAGGRGEQFF. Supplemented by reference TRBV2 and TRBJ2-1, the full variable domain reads EPEVTQTPSHQVTQMGQEVILRCVPISNHLYFYWYRQILGQKVEFLVSFYNNEISEKSEIFDDQFSVERPDGSNFTLKIRSTKLEDSAMYFCATSPTIAGGRGEQFFGPGTRLTVL.